The 25 T cell receptor beta chains reported below all come from one sample, sequenced in a study of blood T cell repertoires in COVID-19. Profiling relied on immunoSEQ multiplex PCR, and the TCRdb table lists in-frame clones only, not all of them. Here the sample spans tens of thousands of clones, 75% to 85% being singletons. The sequencing input was peripheral blood. The receptor source for this set is a woman aged 80 or older with acute or convalescent COVID-19.

This clone was seen a single time. This chain links TRBV6-1 with TRBJ1-1; D not certain. CDR3 size: 14 residues. Germline lookup yields CDR1 MNHNS and CDR2 SASEGT. Trimming stripped 3 bases from V and 4 bases from J, with 12 bases between. CDR3 coding DNA: TGTGCCAGCAGTGATGAGGGCGGGAGCACTGAAGCTTTCTTT. It yields the protein CASSDEGGSTEAFF.

This chain connects TRBV15 to TRBJ1-1; tentative D call: TRBD1 (6 bases). The CDR3 runs to 14 residues. V was trimmed by 8 bases and J by 7 bases, leaving 20 bases between them. Germline-derived CDR1 and CDR2 are LNHNV and YYDKDF (reference sequence). The CDR3 reads CATGRGGDWVEAFF. CDR3 coding DNA: TGTGCCACCGGGAGGGGGGGTGACTGGGTTGAAGCTTTCTTT.

This chain connects TRBV30 to TRBJ1-6, with a tentative D call TRBD1 (6 bases). V was cut by 0 bases and J by 5 bases, with 11 bases left in between. The CDR3 sequence is 15 residues long. CDR1 is GTSNPN, CDR2 SVGIG, per germline (reference sequence). In nucleotides, the CDR3 is TGTGCCTGGAGTGTAATACAGGGACATAATTCACCCCTCCACTTT. It yields the protein CAWSVIQGHNSPLHF.

This clone was seen a few times. The V and J genes are TRBV4-1 and TRBJ1-4; 7 bases are a match to TRBD1. The CDR3 has 15 residues. With V trimmed by 3 bases and J by 7 bases, 8 bases remained unmatched. The germline V gene encodes CDR1 MGHRA and CDR2 YSYEKL. CDR3 nucleotides: TGCGCCAGCAGCCAGTTGACAGGGCAGAGTGAAAAACTGTTTTTT. It specifies CASSQLTGQSEKLFF.

The chain combines TRBV6-5 with TRBJ1-3, with 7 bases identical to TRBD1. Germline loops: CDR1 MNHEY, CDR2 SVGAGI. The V and J ends lost 6 bases and 2 bases, in that order; junction bases with no gene match: 4. The CDR3 runs to 14 residues. CDR3 nucleotide sequence: TGTGCCAGCAGCTCAGACAGGGCTGGAAACACCATATATTTT. As protein: CASSSDRAGNTIYF.

This clone was detected once. This chain uses TRBV18 with TRBJ1-6; 7 nucleotides align to TRBD1. The ends lost 4 bases at V and 6 bases at J; junction bases unmatched: 6. Germline V gene sequence: CDR1 KGHSH, CDR2 LQKENI. This CDR3 has 15 residues. The CDR3: CASSLSTGVNSPLHF. In DNA, the CDR3 is TGTGCCAGCTCACTAAGCACAGGGGTTAATTCACCCCTCCACTTT.

The sample holds a few counts of this clone. The rearrangement joins TRBV6-5 to TRBJ1-6, with TRBD1 matching 10 bases. The germline gives CDR1 MNHEY, CDR2 SVGAGI. V lost 4 bases and J lost 9; bases outside the gene matches: 6. The CDR3 totals 15 residues. The CDR3 region is CASSLGQGRTSPLHF. CDR3 bases: TGTGCCAGCAGTTTGGGACAGGGGAGGACTTCACCCCTCCACTTT.

The chain links TRBV2 to TRBJ1-2; tentative D call: TRBD1 (5 bases). This CDR3 is built from 15 residues. Deletions cut 2 bases from V and 4 bases from J, with 14 bases between. Germline CDR1 SNHLY, CDR2 FYNNEI. CDR3 sequence: CASSEYAPDSYGYTF. The CDR3 DNA is TGTGCCAGCAGTGAATATGCGCCAGACAGCTATGGCTACACCTTC.

The chain couples TRBV6-5 to TRBJ2-3; D is possibly TRBD1 (5 bases). V dropped 0 bases and J dropped 2 bases, with 9 bases sitting between them. The CDR3 consists of 15 residues. In germline, CDR1 is MNHEY, CDR2 SVGAGI. CDR3 amino acids: CASSYSPGYTDTQYF. The CDR3 DNA is TGTGCCAGCAGTTACTCTCCAGGGTACACAGATACGCAGTATTTT.

This clone was seen only a few times. The J gene is TRBJ1-2, the V gene TRBV30; D might be TRBD1 (5 bases). The CDR3 length is 14 residues. Germline CDR1 GTSNPN, CDR2 SVGIG (reference sequence). V was trimmed by 5 bases and J by 10 bases, leaving 23 bases between them. The CDR3 nucleotides read TGTGCCTGGTCCTCCCTGGGGGGGAAGGGACTCTACACCTTC. Protein sequence: CAWSSLGGKGLYTF.

The CDR3 reads CASSTRYNRGPYEQYF. The CDR3, as DNA: TGTGCCAGCAGCACCCGCTATAACAGGGGACCTTACGAGCAGTACTTC. The chain joins TRBV5-6 to TRBJ2-7; 7 bases agree with TRBD1. V lost 4 bases to trimming and J lost 4 bases; unmatched junction nucleotides: 14. This CDR3 region has 16 residues. Germline-derived CDR1 and CDR2 are SGHDT and YYEEEE.

V gene TRBV6-6 combines with J gene TRBJ2-3, with D maybe TRBD2 (5 bases). V dropped 6 bases and J dropped 5 bases, with 21 bases sitting between them. Per the germline V gene, CDR1 is MNHNY and CDR2 is SVGAGI (reference sequence). The CDR3 length is 16 residues. CDR3 sequence reads: CASSPPDFPPVDTQYF. DNA of the CDR3: TGTGCCAGCAGCCCCCCGGACTTTCCCCCCGTAGATACGCAGTATTTT.

As DNA, the CDR3 is TGTGCCAGCAGCCAAGGGACAGGAGATCAGCCCCAGCATTTT. Amino acids: CASSQGTGDQPQHF. The rearrangement uses TRBV7-8 and TRBJ1-5, with 8 bases fitting TRBD1. This CDR3 region has 14 residues. V lost 5 bases, J lost 5 bases, and 5 bases stayed unmatched. Germline CDR1 and CDR2: SGHVS and FQNEAQ.

The chain's CDR3 is CASSVYRGGGYEQYF. CDR3 DNA sequence: TGTGCCAGCAGTGTCTATCGGGGCGGGGGCTACGAGCAGTACTTC. The chain recombines TRBV2 with TRBJ2-7; TRBD2 matches at 7 bases. The CDR3 extends over 15 amino acids. The ends lost 4 bases at V and 3 bases at J; junction bases unmatched: 9. Germline-derived CDR1 and CDR2 are SNHLY and FYNNEI.

The chain recombines TRBV5-1 with TRBJ2-3, with D tentatively TRBD2 (6 bases). The ends were cut back, 4 bases at V and 2 bases at J, with 11 bases in the middle. This CDR3 spans 14 amino acids. Germline V CDR1 and CDR2: SGHRS, YFSETQ. The DNA for the CDR3 is TGCGCCAGCAGCACCGGGACTTCCACAGATACGCAGTATTTT. Residues: CASSTGTSTDTQYF.

The chain has TRBV10-1 and TRBJ2-2; 7 bases align to TRBD1. The CDR3 runs 14 residues. Germline V gene lookup returns CDR1 WNHNN and CDR2 SYGVQD (reference sequence). The V and J ends lost 6 bases and 3 bases, in that order; junction bases with no gene match: 4. The CDR3 loop is CASSRGYDTGELFF. The CDR3 coding sequence is TGCGCCAGCAGCAGGGGGTACGACACCGGGGAGCTGTTTTTT.

The chain recombines TRBV7-9 with TRBJ1-4, with D tentatively TRBD1 (6 bases). The CDR3 runs 15 residues. In germline, CDR1 is SEHNR, CDR2 FQNEAQ (reference sequence). Trimming shortened V by 5 bases and J by 2 bases, and 12 bases separated the two germline ends. The CDR3 sequence is CASSVNRATNEKLFF. As DNA, the CDR3 is TGTGCCAGCAGCGTAAACAGGGCCACTAATGAAAAACTGTTTTTT.

The chain employs TRBV2 and TRBJ2-7, with 7 bases identical to TRBD2. V shed 8 bases, J shed 3 bases, and the junction held 10 bases outside the gene matches. The CDR3 spans 14 residues. Germline V gene data show CDR1 as SNHLY and CDR2 as FYNNEI. The CDR3 is CASGGGLMGYEQYF. The CDR3 bases are TGTGCCAGCGGGGGAGGGTTGATGGGCTACGAGCAGTACTTC.

This clone showed up just once. This rearrangement joins TRBV27 to TRBJ2-1; TRBD2 aligns across 11 bases. V shed 7 bases and J 4 bases; nucleotides not matched to a gene: 3. The germline V gene has CDR1 MNHEY and CDR2 SMNVEV (reference sequence). The CDR3 totals 14 residues. The CDR3 nucleotides are TGTGCCAGCAAGGGACTAGCGGAATACAATGAGCAGTTCTTC. Residues: CASKGLAEYNEQFF.

V gene TRBV25-1 combines with J gene TRBJ2-7, with D unclear. CDR1 is MGHDK and CDR2 is SYGVNS in the germline V gene. The V gene lost 6 bases and the J gene lost 3 bases, with 6 bases spanning the gap. The CDR3 runs to 11 residues. CDR3 nucleotides: TGTGCCAGCAGCCCCAACTACGAGCAGTACTTC. This translates into CASSPNYEQYF.

This clone was seen a few times. This chain connects TRBV5-1 to TRBJ2-3; D gene unclear. Germline assignment: CDR1 SGHRS and CDR2 YFSETQ. The CDR3 covers 13 residues. The ends were cut back, 4 bases at V and 4 bases at J, with 10 bases in the middle. CDR3 amino acids: CASSQSVADTQYF. Here the CDR3 DNA reads TGCGCCAGCAGCCAAAGCGTCGCAGATACGCAGTATTTT.

V is TRBV5-1 and J is TRBJ2-2; TRBD1 matches 7 bases. CDR1 and CDR2 (germline): SGHRS, YFSETQ. This CDR3 spans 15 amino acids. Losses at the gene ends were 7 bases for V and 0 bases for J; bases not matched to a gene: 6. The chain's CDR3 is CASGQDRPNTGELFF. Here the CDR3 DNA reads TGCGCCAGCGGACAGGACAGACCGAACACCGGGGAGCTGTTTTTT.

The genes are TRBV27 and TRBJ2-3; tentatively, D is TRBD1 (5 bases). The V end lost 8 bases, the J end lost 5 bases, and 17 bases lay between the germline ends. Germline V gene sequence: CDR1 MNHEY, CDR2 SMNVEV (reference sequence). The CDR3 totals 14 residues. CDR3: CASGYRTNQDTQYF. The CDR3 coding sequence is TGTGCCAGCGGATACCGGACAAATCAAGATACGCAGTATTTT.

The chain combines TRBV28 with TRBJ1-1; 7 bases match TRBD1. The CDR3 is 15 residues long. Germline V gene lookup returns CDR1 MDHEN and CDR2 SYDVKM. The junction had 5 bases not matched to a gene; V was cut back by 1 base and J by 3 bases. DNA of the CDR3: TGTGCCAGCAGTTTATCGACAGGGAGGTACACTGAAGCTTTCTTT. Its protein is CASSLSTGRYTEAFF.

V usage is TRBV29-1 and J usage is TRBJ2-2; 7 bases align to TRBD2. Per the germline V gene, CDR1 is SQVTM and CDR2 is ANQGSEA. The CDR3 has 16 residues. V was clipped by 4 bases and J by 0 bases; unmatched bases: 8. The CDR3 DNA sequence: TGCAGCGTTGCGGTAAGCGGGACTCCGAACACCGGGGAGCTGTTTTTT. Amino acids: CSVAVSGTPNTGELFF.